This T cell receptor beta chain emerged from a study of blood T cell repertoires in COVID-19. On the study more broadly: Collection of acute and convalescent COVID-19 samples took place in the United States, Italy and Spain. From T cells, B-cell-depleted T cells, or PBMCs came the material, which was cDNA or gDNA.

Under the authors' procedure: Scientists estimated how many nucleated cells there were by amplifying reference gene primers. TCRdb's copy holds only in-frame clones and misses some; the assay was immunoSEQ multiplex PCR. The V and J calls and clone size were taken over from that table, and D and trimming were inferred from the DNA. The data show under 250,000 clones, 80% seen once. This receptor was taken from a human donor in a cohort sampled during active COVID-19. Material: peripheral blood.

Here the CDR3 reads CASSAGTSGSYEQYF. The CDR3, as DNA: TGTGCCAGCAGCGCCGGGACTAGCGGCTCCTACGAGCAGTACTTC. This chain links TRBV9 with TRBJ2-7, with 11 positions matching TRBD2. Per the germline V gene, CDR1 is SGDLS and CDR2 is YYNGEE. V trimming: 3 bases; J trimming: 0 bases; junction bases outside the gene matches: 2. The CDR3 is 15 amino acids.